This T cell receptor (beta chain) was documented in a study of T cells in localized non-small cell lung cancer. Regarding the study as a whole: There was higher T cell clonality in uninvolved adjacent lung than in tumor, and it was highest there. Appearing in adjacent lung were a median about 57 of the top 100 tumor clones. Tumor samples were not multi-region, leaving intratumor heterogeneity unexcluded.

Concerning this clone: Its antigen is currently unknown.

Generated by immunoSEQ multiplex PCR, the TCRdb table keeps only in-frame clones and is missing some. This table holds approximately 47,000 clones, approximately 86% found once. The CDR3 runs to 16 residues. Trimming cost V 1 base and J 2 bases; bases outside gene matches: 5. Germline CDR1 and CDR2: MNHNS and SASEGT. The source of this sequence is a man aged 35 to 69 with stage II lung adenocarcinoma. This material consisted of PBMCs, taken before any cancer treatment. The chain joins TRBV6-1 to TRBJ2-4, with 7 bases identical to TRBD2. The chain's CDR3 is CASSEDWGGTKNIQYF. In DNA form, the CDR3 reads TGTGCCAGCAGTGAAGACTGGGGGGGAACCAAAAACATTCAGTACTTC.